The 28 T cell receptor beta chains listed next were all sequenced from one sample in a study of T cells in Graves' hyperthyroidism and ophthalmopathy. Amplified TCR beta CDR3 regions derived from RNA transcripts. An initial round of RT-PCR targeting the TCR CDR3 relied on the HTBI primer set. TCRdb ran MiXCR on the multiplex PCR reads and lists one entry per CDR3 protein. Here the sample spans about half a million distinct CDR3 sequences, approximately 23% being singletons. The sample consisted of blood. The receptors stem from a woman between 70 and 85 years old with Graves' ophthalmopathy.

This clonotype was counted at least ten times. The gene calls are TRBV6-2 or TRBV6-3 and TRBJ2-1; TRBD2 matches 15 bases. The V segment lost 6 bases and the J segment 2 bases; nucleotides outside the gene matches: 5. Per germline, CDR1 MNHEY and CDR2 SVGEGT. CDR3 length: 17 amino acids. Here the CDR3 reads CASSGLAGGPAYNEQFF. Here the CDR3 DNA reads TGTGCCAGCAGCGGACTAGCGGGAGGGCCCGCCTACAATGAGCAGTTCTTC.

This chain's CDR3 is CASATGQGSYEQYF. The CDR3 coding sequence is TGTGCCAGTGCTACGGGACAGGGCTCCTACGAGCAGTACTTC. The rearrangement uses TRBV19 and TRBJ2-7; 9 bases are a match to TRBD1. This CDR3 comprises 14 residues. After removal of 8 bases from V and 0 bases from J, the junction contained 5 bases not matched to a gene. Germline CDR1 and CDR2: LNHDA and SQIVND (reference sequence).

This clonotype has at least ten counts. The CDR3 spells CASRGLAGVNEQFF. The CDR3, as DNA: TGTGCCAGCAGAGGACTAGCGGGAGTCAATGAGCAGTTCTTC. The gene calls are TRBV6-2 or TRBV6-3 and TRBJ2-1; TRBD2 matches at 13 bases. Germline V gene lookup returns CDR1 MNHEY and CDR2 SVGEGT. This CDR3 comprises 14 residues. V was clipped by 6 bases and J by 6 bases; unmatched bases: 2.

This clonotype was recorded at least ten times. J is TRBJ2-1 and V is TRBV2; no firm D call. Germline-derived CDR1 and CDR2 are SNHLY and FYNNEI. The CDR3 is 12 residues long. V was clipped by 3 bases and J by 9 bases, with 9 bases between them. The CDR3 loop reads CASSEGGIEQFF. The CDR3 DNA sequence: TGTGCCAGCAGTGAGGGTGGTATTGAGCAGTTCTTC.

The CDR3 here is CASSAGVVTNEQFF. The CDR3 nucleotides read TGTGCCAGCAGCGCCGGCGTGGTGACCAATGAGCAGTTCTTC. The V call is TRBV9, the J call TRBJ2-1; D is undetermined. The CDR3 contains 14 residues. In germline, CDR1 is SGDLS, CDR2 YYNGEE. The germline V and J ends were trimmed by 3 bases and 6 bases, with 13 bases remaining between them.

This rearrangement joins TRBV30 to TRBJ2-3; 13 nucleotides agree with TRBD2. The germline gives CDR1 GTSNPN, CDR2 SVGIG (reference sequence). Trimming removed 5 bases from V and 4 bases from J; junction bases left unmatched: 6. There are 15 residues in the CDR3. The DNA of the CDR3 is TGTGCCTGGGGAAGACTAGCGGGAGGTTCAGATACGCAGTATTTT. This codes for CAWGRLAGGSDTQYF.

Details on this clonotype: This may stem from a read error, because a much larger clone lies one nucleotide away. CDR3 in amino acids: CASSLAGTGDQPQRF. The DNA of the CDR3 is TGTGCCAGCAGCTTAGCTGGGACAGGCGATCAGCCCCAGCGTTTT. The chain has TRBV7-8 and TRBJ1-5; 8 bases are shared with TRBD1. In germline, CDR1 is SGHVS, CDR2 FQNEAQ. There are 15 residues in the CDR3. Full variable domain (rest looked up from reference TRBV7-8 and TRBJ1-5): GAGVSQSPRYKVAKRGQDVALRCDPISGHVSLFWYQQALGQGPEFLTYFQNEAQLDKSGLPSDRFFAERPEGSVSTLKIQRTQQEDSAVYLCASSLAGTGDQPQRFGDGTRLSIL.

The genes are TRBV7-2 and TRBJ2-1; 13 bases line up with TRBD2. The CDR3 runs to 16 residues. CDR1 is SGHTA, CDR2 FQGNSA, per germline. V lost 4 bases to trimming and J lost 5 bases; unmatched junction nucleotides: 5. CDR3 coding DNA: TGTGCCAGCAGCTCACGACTAGCGGGAGGACACAATGAGCAGTTCTTC. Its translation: CASSSRLAGGHNEQFF.

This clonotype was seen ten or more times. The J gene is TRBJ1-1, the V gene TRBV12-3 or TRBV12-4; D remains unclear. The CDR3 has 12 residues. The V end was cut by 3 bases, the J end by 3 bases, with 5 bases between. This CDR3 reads CASSLSDTEAFF. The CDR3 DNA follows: TGTGCCAGCAGTTTGAGTGACACTGAAGCTTTCTTT.

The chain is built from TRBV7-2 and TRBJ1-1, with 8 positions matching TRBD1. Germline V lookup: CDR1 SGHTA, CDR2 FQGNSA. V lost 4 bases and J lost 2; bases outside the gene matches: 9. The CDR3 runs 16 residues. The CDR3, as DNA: TGTGCCAGCAGCTCCCAATCGGGACAGGTCAACACTGAAGCTTTCTTT. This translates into CASSSQSGQVNTEAFF.

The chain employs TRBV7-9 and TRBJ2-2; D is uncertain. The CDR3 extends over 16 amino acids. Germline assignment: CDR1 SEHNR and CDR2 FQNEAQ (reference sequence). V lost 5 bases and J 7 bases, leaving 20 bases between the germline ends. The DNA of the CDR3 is TGTGCCAGCAGCCACGACCGAGTGTCGACCGGCGGGGAGCTGTTTTTT. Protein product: CASSHDRVSTGGELFF.

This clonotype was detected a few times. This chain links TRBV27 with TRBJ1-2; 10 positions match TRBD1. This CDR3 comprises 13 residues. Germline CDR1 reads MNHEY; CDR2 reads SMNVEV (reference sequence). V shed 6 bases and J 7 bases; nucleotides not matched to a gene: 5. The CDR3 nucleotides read TGTGCCAGCAGCTCGACAGGGGGCTCTGGCTACACCTTC. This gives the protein CASSSTGGSGYTF.

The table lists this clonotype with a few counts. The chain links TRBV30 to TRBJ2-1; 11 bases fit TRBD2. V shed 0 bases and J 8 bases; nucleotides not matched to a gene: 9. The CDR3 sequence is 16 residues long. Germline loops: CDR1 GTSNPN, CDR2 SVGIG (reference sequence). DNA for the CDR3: TGTGCCTGGAGTGTCCTAGCGGGAGGAGTTGGAGATGAGCAGTTCTTC. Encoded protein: CAWSVLAGGVGDEQFF.

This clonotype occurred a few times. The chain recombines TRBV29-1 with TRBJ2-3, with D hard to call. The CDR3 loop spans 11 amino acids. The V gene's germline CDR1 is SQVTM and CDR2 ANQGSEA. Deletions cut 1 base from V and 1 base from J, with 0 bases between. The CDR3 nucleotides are TGCAGCGTTGAAGGCACAGATACGCAGTATTTT. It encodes CSVEGTDTQYF.

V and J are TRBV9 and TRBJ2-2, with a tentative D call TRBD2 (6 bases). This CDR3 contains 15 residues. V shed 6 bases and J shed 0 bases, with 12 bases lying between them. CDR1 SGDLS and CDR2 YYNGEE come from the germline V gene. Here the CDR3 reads CASNLGGTNTGELFF. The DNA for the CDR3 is TGTGCCAGCAACTTGGGCGGGACGAACACCGGGGAGCTGTTTTTT.

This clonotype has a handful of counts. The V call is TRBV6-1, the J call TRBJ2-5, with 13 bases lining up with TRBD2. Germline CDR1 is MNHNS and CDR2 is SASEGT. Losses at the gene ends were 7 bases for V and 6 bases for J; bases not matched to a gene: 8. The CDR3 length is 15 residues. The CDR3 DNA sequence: TGTGCCAGCACCCGGACTAGCGGGAGTATGAAGACCCAGTACTTC. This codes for CASTRTSGSMKTQYF.

CDR3 amino acids: CASSWGLAGFHNEQFF. Here the CDR3 DNA reads TGTGCCAGCAGCTGGGGACTAGCGGGGTTCCACAATGAGCAGTTCTTC. The chain employs TRBV11-2 and TRBJ2-1, with TRBD2 matching over 13 bases. The CDR3 totals 16 residues. The junction had 5 bases not matched to a gene; V was cut back by 4 bases and J by 5 bases. Germline V CDR1 and CDR2: SGHAT, FQNNGV.

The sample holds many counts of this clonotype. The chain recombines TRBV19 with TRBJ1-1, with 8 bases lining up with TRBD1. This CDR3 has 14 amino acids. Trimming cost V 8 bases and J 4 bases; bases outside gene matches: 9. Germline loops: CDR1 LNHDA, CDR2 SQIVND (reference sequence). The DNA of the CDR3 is TGTGCCAGTGATCAGGGGGCATGGTTCACTGAAGCTTTCTTT. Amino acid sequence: CASDQGAWFTEAFF. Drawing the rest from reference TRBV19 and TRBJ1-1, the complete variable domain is DGGITQSPKYLFRKEGQNVTLSCEQNLNHDAMYWYRQDPGQGLRLIYYSQIVNDFQKGDIAEGYSVSREKKESFPLTVTSAQKNPTAFYLCASDQGAWFTEAFFGQGTRLTVV.

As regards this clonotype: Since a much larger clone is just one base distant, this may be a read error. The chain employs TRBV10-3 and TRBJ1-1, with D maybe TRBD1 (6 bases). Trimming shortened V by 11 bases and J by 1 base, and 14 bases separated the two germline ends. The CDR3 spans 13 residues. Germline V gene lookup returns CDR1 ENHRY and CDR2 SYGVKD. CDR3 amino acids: CAVKWGPNTEAFF. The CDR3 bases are TGTGCCGTCAAGTGGGGGCCGAACACTGAAGCTTTCTTT.

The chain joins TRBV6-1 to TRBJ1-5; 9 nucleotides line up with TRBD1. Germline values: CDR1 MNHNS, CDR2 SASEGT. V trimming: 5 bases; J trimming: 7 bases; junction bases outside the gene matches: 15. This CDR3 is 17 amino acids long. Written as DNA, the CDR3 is TGTGCCAGCAGTAAGCCGGGACAGGGAAGGGGCGGGCAGCCCCAGCATTTT. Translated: CASSKPGQGRGGQPQHF.

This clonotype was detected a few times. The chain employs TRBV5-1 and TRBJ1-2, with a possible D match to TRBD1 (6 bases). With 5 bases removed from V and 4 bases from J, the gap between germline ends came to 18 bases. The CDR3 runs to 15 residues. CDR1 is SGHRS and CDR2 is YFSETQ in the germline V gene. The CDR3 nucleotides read TGCGCCAGCAGACGGGCAGGGGAAGGCGGCTATGGCTACACCTTC. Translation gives CASRRAGEGGYGYTF.

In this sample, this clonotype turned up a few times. CDR3 bases: TGTGCCAGCAGCCCTTCGGGACGAAGCTCCTACAATGAGCAGTTCTTC. Its translation: CASSPSGRSSYNEQFF. The rearrangement links TRBV3-1 to TRBJ2-1; D may match TRBD1 or TRBD2 (5 bases each). The CDR3 spans 16 residues. Germline V CDR1 and CDR2: LGHDT, YNNKEL (reference sequence). V was trimmed by 4 bases and J by 0 bases, leaving 13 bases between them.

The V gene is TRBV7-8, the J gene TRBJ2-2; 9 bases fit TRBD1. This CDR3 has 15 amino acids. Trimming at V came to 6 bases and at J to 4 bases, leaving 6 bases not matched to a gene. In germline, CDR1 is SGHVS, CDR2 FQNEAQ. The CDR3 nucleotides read TGTGCCAGCAGAACCGGGACAGGGTCCACCGGGGAGCTGTTTTTT. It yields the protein CASRTGTGSTGELFF.

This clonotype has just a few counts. Here the CDR3 reads CASSLESGLGKNEKLFF. CDR3 sequence (DNA): TGTGCCAGCAGCTTAGAGAGTGGGTTAGGGAAGAATGAAAAACTGTTTTTT. The V and J genes are TRBV7-9 and TRBJ1-4, with D unresolved. The V end was cut by 1 base, the J end by 5 bases, with 17 bases between. The germline V gene has CDR1 SEHNR and CDR2 FQNEAQ (reference sequence). The CDR3 contains 17 residues.

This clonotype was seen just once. This CDR3 is CASSMGPGDEQYF. The DNA of the CDR3 is TGTGCCAGTAGTATGGGACCGGGGGACGAGCAGTACTTC. V is TRBV19 and J is TRBJ2-7, with D perhaps matching TRBD2 (6 bases). Germline loops: CDR1 LNHDA, CDR2 SQIVND (reference sequence). The V end lost 3 bases, the J end lost 5 bases, and 11 bases lay between the germline ends. This CDR3 region has 13 residues.

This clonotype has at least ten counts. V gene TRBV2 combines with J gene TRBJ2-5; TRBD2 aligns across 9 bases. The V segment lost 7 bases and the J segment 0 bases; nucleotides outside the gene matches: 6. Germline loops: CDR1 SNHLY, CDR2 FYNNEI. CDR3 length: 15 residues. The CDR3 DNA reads TGTGCCAGCAAACGGACTAGCGAGTACCAAGAGACCCAGTACTTC. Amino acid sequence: CASKRTSEYQETQYF.

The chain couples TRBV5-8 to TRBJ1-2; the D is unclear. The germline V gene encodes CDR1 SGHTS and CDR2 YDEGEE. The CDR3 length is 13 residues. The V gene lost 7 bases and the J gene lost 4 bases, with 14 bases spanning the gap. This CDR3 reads CASDKGAFYGYTF. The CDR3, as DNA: TGTGCCAGCGATAAAGGAGCCTTCTATGGCTACACCTTC.

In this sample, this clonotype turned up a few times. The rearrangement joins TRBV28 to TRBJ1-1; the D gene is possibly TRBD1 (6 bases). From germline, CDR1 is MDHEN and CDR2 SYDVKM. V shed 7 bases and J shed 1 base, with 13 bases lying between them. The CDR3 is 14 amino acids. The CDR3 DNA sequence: TGTGCCAGCATCTGGGGGCGCAGGAACACTGAAGCTTTCTTT. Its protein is CASIWGRRNTEAFF.